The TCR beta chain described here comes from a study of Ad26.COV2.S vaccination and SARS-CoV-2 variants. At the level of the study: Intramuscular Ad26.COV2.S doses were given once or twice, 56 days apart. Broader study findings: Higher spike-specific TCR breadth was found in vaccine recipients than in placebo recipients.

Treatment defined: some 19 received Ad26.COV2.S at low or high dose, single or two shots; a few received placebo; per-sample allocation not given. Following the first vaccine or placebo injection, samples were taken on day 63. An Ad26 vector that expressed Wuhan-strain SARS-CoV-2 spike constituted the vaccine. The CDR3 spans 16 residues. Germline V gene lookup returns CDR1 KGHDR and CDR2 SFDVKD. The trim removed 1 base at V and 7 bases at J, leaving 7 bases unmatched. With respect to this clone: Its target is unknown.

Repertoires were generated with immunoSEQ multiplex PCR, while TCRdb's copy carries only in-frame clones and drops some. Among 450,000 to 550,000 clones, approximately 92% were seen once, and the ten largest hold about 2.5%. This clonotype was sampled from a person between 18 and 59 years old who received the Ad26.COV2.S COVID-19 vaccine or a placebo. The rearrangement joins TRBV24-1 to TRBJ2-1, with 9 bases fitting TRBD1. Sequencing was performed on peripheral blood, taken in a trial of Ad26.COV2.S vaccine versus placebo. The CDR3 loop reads CATSDFSRTGVNEQFF. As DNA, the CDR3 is TGTGCCACCAGTGATTTTTCCCGGACAGGGGTAAATGAGCAGTTCTTC.